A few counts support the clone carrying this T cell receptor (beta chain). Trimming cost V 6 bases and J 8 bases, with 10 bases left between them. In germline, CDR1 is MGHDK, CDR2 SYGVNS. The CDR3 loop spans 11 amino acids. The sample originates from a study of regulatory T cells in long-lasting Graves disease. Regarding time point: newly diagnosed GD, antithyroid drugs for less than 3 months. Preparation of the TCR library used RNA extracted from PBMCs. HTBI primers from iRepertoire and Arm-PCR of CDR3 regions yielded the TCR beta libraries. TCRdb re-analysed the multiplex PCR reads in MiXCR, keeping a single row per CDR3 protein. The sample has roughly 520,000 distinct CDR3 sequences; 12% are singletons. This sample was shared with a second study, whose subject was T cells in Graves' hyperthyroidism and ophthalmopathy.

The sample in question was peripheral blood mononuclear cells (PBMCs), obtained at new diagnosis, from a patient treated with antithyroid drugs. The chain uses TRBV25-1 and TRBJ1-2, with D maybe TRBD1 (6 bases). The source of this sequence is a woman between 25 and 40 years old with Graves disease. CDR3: CASRGGGGYTF. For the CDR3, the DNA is TGTGCCAGCAGAGGGGGGGGCGGCTACACCTTC.